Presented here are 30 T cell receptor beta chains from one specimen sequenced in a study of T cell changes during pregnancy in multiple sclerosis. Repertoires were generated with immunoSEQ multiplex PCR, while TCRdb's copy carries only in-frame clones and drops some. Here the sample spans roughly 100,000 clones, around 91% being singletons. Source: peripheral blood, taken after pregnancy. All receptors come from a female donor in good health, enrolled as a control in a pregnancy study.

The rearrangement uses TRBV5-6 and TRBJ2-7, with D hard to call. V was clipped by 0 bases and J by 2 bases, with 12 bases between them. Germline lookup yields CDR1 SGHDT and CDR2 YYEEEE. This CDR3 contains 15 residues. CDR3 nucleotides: TGTGCCAGCAGCTTGGTACGGTTTCAGGCCTACGAGCAGTACTTC. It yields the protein CASSLVRFQAYEQYF. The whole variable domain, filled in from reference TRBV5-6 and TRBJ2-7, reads DAGVTQSPTHLIKTRGQQVTLRCSPKSGHDTVSWYQQALGQGPQFIFQYYEEEERQRGNFPDRFSGHQFPNYSSELNVNALLLGDSALYLCASSLVRFQAYEQYFGPGTRLTVT.

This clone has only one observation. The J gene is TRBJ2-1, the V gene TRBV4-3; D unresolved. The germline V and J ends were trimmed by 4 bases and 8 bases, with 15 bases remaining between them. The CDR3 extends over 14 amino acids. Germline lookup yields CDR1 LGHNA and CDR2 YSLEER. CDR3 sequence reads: CASSPETLYYEQFF. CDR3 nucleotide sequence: TGCGCCAGCAGCCCAGAGACTCTTTACTATGAGCAGTTCTTC.

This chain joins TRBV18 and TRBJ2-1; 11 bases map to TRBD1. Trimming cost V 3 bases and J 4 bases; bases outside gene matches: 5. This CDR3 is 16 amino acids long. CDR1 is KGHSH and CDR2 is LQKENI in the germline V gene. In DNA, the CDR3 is TGTGCCAGCTCACCGGGTGGGACAGGGGGTTACAATGAGCAGTTCTTC. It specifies CASSPGGTGGYNEQFF.

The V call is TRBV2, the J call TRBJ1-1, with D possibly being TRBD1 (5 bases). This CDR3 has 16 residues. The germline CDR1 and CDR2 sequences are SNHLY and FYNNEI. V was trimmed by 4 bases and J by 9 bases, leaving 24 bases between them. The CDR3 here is CASSGEVSGGLAKAFF. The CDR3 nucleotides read TGTGCCAGCAGTGGGGAGGTTTCCGGGGGATTGGCTAAAGCTTTCTTT.

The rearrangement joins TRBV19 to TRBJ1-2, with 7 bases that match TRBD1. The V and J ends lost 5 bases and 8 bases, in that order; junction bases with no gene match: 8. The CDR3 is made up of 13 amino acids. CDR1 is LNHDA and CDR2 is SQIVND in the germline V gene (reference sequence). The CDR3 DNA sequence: TGTGCCAGTAGTTTGGACAGGTCCCGCGGCTACACCTTC. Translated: CASSLDRSRGYTF.

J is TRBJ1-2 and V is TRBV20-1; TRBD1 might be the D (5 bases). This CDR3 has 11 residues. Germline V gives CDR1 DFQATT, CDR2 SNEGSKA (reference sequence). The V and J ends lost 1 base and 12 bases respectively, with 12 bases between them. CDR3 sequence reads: CSARAQGTDTF. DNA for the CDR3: TGCAGTGCTAGAGCCCAGGGTACAGACACCTTC.

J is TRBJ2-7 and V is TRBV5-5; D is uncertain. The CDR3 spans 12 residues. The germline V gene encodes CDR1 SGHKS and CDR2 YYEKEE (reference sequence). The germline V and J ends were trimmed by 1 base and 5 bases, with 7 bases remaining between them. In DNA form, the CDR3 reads TGTGCCAGCAGCTTGTCAGGTAACGAGCAGTACTTC. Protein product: CASSLSGNEQYF.

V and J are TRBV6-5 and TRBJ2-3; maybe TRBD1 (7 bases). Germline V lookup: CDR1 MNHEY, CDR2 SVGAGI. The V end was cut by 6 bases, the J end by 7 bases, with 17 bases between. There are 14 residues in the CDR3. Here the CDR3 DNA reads TGTGCCAGCAGGAAGACAGGGACTGGGAATACGCAGTATTTT. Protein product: CASRKTGTGNTQYF.

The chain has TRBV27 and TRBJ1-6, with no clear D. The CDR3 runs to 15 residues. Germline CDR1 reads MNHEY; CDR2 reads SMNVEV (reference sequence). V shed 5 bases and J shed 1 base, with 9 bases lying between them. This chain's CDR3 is CASSTIASYNSPLHF. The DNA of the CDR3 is TGTGCCAGCAGTACGATCGCGTCCTATAATTCACCCCTCCACTTT.

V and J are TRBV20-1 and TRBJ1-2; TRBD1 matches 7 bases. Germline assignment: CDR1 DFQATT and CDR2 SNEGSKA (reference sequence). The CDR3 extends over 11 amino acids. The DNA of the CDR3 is TGCAGACCTGACAGGGTAGATGGCTACACCTTC. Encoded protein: CRPDRVDGYTF.

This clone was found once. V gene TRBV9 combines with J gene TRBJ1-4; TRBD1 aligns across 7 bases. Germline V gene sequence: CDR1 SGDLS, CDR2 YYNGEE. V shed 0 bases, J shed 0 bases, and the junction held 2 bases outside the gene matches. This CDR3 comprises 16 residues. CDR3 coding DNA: TGTGCCAGCAGCGTAGGGGACAGTGCAACTAATGAAAAACTGTTTTTT. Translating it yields CASSVGDSATNEKLFF.

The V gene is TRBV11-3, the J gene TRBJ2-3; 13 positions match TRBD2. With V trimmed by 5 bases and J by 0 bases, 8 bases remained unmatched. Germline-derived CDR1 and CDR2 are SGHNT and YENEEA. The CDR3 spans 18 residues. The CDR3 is CASSLGTSGASSTDTQYF. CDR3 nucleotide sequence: TGTGCCAGCAGCCTCGGGACTAGCGGGGCCTCTAGCACAGATACGCAGTATTTT.

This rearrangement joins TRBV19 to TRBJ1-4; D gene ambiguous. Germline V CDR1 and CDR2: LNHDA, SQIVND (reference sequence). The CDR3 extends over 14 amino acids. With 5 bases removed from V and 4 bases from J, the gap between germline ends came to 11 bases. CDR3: CASSLGRLNEKLFF. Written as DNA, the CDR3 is TGTGCCAGTAGTCTAGGAAGACTTAATGAAAAACTGTTTTTT.

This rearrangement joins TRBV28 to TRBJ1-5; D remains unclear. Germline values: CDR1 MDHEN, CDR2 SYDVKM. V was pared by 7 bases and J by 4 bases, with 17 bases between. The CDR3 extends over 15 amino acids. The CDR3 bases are TGTGCCAGCATATTGGCATCTGTCGTGAATCAGCCCCAGCATTTT. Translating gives CASILASVVNQPQHF. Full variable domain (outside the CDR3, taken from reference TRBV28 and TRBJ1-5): DVKVTQSSRYLVKRTGEKVFLECVQDMDHENMFWYRQDPGLGLRLIYFSYDVKMKEKGDIPEGYSVSREKKERFSLILESASTNQTSMYLCASILASVVNQPQHFGDGTRLSIL.

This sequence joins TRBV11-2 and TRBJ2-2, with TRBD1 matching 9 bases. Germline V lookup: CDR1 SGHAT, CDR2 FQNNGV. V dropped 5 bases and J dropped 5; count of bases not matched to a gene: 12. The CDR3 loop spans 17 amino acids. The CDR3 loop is CASSRLPGQGSTGELFF. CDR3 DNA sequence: TGTGCCAGCAGCCGATTGCCTGGACAGGGGAGTACCGGGGAGCTGTTTTTT.

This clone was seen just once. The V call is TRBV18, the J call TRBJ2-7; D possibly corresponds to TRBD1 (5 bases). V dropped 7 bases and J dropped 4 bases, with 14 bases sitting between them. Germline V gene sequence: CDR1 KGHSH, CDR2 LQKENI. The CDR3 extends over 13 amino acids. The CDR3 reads CASWTVGEYEQYF. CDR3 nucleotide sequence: TGTGCCAGCTGGACGGTAGGGGAATACGAGCAGTACTTC.

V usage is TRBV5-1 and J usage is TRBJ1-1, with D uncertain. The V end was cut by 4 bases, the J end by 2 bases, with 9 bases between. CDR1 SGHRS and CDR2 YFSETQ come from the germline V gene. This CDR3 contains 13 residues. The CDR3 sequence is CASSADTNTEAFF. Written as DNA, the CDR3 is TGCGCCAGCAGCGCCGACACTAACACTGAAGCTTTCTTT.

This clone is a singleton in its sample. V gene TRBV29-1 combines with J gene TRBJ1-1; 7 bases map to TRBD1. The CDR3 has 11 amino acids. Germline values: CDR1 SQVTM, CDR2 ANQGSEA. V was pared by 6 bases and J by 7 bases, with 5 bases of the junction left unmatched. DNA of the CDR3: TGCAGCGTAGGAGACAGGGTTGAAGCTTTCTTT. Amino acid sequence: CSVGDRVEAFF.

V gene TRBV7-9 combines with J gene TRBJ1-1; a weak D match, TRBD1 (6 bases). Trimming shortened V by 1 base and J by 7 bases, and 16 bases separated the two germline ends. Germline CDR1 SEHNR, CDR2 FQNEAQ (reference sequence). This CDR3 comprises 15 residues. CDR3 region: CASSLVGAATREAFF. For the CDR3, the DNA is TGTGCCAGCAGCTTAGTGGGGGCTGCGACCCGTGAAGCTTTCTTT.

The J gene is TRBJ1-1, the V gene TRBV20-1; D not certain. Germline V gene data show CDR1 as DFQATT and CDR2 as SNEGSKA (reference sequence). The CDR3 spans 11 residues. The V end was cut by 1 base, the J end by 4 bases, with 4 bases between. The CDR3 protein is CSARVSTEAFF. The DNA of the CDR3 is TGCAGTGCTAGAGTCAGCACTGAAGCTTTCTTT.

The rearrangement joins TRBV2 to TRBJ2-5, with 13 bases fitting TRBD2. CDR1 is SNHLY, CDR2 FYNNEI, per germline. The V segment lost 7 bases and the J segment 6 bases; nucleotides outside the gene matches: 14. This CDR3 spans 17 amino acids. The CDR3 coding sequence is TGTGCCAGCAAGACCTACGGGACTAGCGGGGCACAGAAGACCCAGTACTTC. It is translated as CASKTYGTSGAQKTQYF.

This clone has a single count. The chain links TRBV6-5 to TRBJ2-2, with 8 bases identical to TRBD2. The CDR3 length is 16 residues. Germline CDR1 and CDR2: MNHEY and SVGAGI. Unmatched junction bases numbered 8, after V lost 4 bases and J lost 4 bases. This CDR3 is CASSSPGGPSTGELFF. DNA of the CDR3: TGTGCCAGCAGTTCCCCGGGGGGGCCCAGCACCGGGGAGCTGTTTTTT.

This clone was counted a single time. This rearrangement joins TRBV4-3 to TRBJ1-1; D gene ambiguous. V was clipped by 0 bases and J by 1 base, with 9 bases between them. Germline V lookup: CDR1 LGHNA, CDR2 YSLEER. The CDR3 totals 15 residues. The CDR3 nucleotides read TGCGCCAGCAGCCAAGATGAGGGCGGGAACACTGAAGCTTTCTTT. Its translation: CASSQDEGGNTEAFF.

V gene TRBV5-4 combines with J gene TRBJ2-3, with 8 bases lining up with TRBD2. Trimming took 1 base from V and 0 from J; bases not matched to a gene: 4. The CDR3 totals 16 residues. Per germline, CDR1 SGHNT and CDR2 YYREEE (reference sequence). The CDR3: CASSLRRGDSTDTQYF. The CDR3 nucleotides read TGTGCCAGCAGCTTGCGGCGGGGGGACAGCACAGATACGCAGTATTTT.

The CDR3 DNA reads as TGTGCCAGCTCACCAGGCTGGAACACCGGGGAGCTGTTTTTT. The encoded protein is CASSPGWNTGELFF. The V call is TRBV18, the J call TRBJ2-2; D remains unclear. The CDR3 has 14 residues. V was clipped by 2 bases and J by 1 base, with 5 bases between them. Germline V gene lookup returns CDR1 KGHSH and CDR2 LQKENI.

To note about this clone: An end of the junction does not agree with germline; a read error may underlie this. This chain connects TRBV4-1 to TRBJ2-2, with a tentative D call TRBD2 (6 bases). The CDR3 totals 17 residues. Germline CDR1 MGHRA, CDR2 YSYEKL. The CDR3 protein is CASSKEPEGYFTGELFF. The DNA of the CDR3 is TGCGCCAGCAGCAAAGAACCGGAGGGCTACTTCACCGGGGAGCTGTTTTTT.

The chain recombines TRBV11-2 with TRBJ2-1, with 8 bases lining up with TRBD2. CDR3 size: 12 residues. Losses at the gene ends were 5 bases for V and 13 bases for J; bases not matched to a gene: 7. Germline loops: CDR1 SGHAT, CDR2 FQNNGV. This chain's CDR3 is CASSPRGGPQFF. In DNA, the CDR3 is TGTGCCAGCAGCCCCCGGGGGGGCCCCCAGTTCTTC.

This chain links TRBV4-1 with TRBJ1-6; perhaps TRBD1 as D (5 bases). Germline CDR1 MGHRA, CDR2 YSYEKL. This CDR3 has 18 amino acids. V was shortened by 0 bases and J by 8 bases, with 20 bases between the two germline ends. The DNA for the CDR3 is TGCGCCAGCAGCCAAGAAAGGGGAGCTGGCCGGAGGGATTCACCCCTCCACTTT. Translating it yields CASSQERGAGRRDSPLHF.

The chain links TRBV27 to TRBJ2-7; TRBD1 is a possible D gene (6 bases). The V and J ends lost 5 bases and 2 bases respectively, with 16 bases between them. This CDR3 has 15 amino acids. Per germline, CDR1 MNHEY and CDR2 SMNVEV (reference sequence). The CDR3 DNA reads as TGTGCCAGCAGTGTCCGGCCGGGACAAGCCTACGAGCAGTACTTC. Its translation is CASSVRPGQAYEQYF.

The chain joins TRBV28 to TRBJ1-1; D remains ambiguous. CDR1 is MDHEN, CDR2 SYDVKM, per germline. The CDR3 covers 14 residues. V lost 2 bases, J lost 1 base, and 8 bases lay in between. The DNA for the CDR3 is TGTGCCAGCAGTTTAGTCAGTAAGAACACTGAAGCTTTCTTT. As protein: CASSLVSKNTEAFF.